This T cell receptor (beta chain) was retrieved from a study of graft-versus-host responses after intestinal transplantation. Study-level background: Every one of the recipients received anti-thymocyte globulin induction and afterwards took tacrolimus and steroids for roughly 3 years. General study findings and limits: An association linked early post-transplant HvG declines with peak circulating GvH clone levels. Marrow from the recipient contained GvH clones, some of which had appeared first in ileum or blood. The presence of high graft-versus-host to host-versus-graft clonal ratios in allografts characterized patients with graft-donor T cell macrochimerism.

The CDR3 has 12 residues. Trimming removed 1 base at V and 5 bases at J, with 6 bases between. CDR1 and CDR2 from the germline V gene are SGHKS and YYEKEE (reference sequence). A remark on this clone: Its antigen is as yet unknown.

Sequencing used immunoSEQ multiplex PCR; TCRdb keeps in-frame clones, though not all of them. Altogether over 20,000 clones are present, 75% to 90% being singletons, with the ten largest covering 5% to 5.5%. The TCR sequence derives from a human patient who received an intestinal transplant, so some T cells may come from the graft donor. This specimen was PBMCs, taken more than 62 days after intestinal transplantation. J is TRBJ1-2 and V is TRBV5-5; the D gene is possibly TRBD1 (5 bases). CDR3 bases: TGTGCCAGCAGCTTGACAGGTTATGGCTACACCTTC. It translates to CASSLTGYGYTF.